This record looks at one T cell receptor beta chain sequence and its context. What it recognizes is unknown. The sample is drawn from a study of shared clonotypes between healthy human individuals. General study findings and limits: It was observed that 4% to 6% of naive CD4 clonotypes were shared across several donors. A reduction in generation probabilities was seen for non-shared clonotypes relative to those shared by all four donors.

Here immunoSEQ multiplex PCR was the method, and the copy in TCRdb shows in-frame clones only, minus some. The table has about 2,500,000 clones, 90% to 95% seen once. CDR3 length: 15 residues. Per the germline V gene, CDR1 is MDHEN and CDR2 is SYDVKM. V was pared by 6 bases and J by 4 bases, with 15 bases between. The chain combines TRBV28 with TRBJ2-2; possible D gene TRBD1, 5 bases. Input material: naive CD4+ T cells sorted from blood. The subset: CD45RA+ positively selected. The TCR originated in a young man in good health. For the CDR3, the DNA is TGTGCCAGCAGCTACTCCAGGGTCGGCACCGGGGAGCTGTTTTTT. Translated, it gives CASSYSRVGTGELFF. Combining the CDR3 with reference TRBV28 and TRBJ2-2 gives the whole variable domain DVKVTQSSRYLVKRTGEKVFLECVQDMDHENMFWYRQDPGLGLRLIYFSYDVKMKEKGDIPEGYSVSREKKERFSLILESASTNQTSMYLCASSYSRVGTGELFFGEGSRLTVL.